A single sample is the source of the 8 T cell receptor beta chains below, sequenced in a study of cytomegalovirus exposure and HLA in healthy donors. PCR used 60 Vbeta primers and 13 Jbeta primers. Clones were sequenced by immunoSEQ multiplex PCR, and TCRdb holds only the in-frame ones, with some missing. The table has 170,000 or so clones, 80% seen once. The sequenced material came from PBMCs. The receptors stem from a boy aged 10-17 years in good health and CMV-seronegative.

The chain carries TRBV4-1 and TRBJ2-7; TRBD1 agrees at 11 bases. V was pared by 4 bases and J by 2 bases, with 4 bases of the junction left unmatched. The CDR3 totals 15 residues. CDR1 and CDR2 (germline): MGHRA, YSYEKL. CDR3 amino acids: CASSPRTGGTYEQYF. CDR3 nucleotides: TGCGCCAGCAGCCCGCGGACAGGGGGCACCTACGAGCAGTACTTC.

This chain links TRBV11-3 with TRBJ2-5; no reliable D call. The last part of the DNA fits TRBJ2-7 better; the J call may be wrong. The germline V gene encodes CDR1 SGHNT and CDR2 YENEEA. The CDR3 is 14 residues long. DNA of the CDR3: TGTGCCAGCAGCTTACGACAACAGTCCTACGAGCAGTACTTC. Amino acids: CASSLRQQSYEQYF.

This CDR3 reads CASSAPYRAFQVFF. CDR3 nucleotides: TGTGCCAGTAGTGCCCCCTACAGGGCCTTCCAGGTTTTCTTT. This chain links TRBV19 with TRBJ1-1; weak D call: TRBD1 (6 bases). The CDR3 consists of 14 residues. V was pared by 5 bases and J by 13 bases, with 23 bases between. Germline V gene lookup returns CDR1 LNHDA and CDR2 SQIVND (reference sequence).

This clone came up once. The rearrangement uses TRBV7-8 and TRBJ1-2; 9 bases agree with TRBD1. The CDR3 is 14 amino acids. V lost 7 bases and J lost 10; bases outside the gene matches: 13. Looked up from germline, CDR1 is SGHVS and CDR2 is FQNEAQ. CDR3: CASTQSGQGGYYTF. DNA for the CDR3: TGTGCCAGCACCCAATCGGGACAGGGAGGATACTACACCTTC. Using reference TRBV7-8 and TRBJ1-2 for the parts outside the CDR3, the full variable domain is GAGVSQSPRYKVAKRGQDVALRCDPISGHVSLFWYQQALGQGPEFLTYFQNEAQLDKSGLPSDRFFAERPEGSVSTLKIQRTQQEDSAVYLCASTQSGQGGYYTFGSGTRLTVV.

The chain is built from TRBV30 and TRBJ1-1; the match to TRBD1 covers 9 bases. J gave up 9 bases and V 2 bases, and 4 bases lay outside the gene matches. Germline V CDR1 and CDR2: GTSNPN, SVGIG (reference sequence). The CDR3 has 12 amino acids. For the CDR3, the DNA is TGTGCCTGGAGTCAACAGGGGGCGAAAGCTTTCTTT. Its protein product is CAWSQQGAKAFF.

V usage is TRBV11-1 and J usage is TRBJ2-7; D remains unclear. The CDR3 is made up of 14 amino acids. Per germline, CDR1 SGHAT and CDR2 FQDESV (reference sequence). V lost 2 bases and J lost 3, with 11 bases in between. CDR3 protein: CASSLQVLYYEQYF. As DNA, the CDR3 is TGTGCCAGCAGCTTACAAGTACTTTACTACGAGCAGTACTTC.

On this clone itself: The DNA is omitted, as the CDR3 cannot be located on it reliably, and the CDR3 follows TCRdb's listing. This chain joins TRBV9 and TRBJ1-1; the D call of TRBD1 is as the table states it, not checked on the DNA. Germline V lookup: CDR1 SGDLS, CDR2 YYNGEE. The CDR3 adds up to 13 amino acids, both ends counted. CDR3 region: CASSVGRGSGLTF.

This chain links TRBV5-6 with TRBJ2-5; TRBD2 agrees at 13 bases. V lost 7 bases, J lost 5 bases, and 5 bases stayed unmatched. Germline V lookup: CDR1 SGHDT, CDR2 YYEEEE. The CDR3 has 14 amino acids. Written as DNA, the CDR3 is TGTGCCAGCCACGGACTAGCGGGAGTGGAGACCCAGTACTTC. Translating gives CASHGLAGVETQYF.